One and the same sample provided the 10 T cell receptor beta chains below, sequenced in a study of T cells in Graves' hyperthyroidism and ophthalmopathy. RNA transcripts gave rise to amplified TCR beta CDR3 regions. RT-PCR in the first round (using the HTBI primer set) targeted the TCR CDR3. TCRdb recomputed calls from the multiplex PCR reads with MiXCR, one row per CDR3 protein. The top ten clones hold about 50% of a sample with about 290,000 distinct CDR3 sequences, approximately 17% of them seen once. Input material: blood. The receptor source for this set is a woman aged 60-70 years with Graves' ophthalmopathy.

This clonotype has a count of ten or more. The chain has TRBV27 and TRBJ1-5; TRBD1 agrees at 7 bases. CDR1 and CDR2 (germline): MNHEY, SMNVEV (reference sequence). The CDR3 loop spans 14 amino acids. The V gene end was trimmed by 5 bases and the J gene end by 5 bases; junction bases not matched to a gene: 6. The CDR3 reads CASSPRTGDQPQHF. Here the CDR3 DNA reads TGTGCCAGCAGTCCCCGGACAGGTGATCAGCCCCAGCATTTT.

In its sample, this clonotype was seen many times. The chain uses TRBV7-2 and TRBJ2-1; 8 bases agree with TRBD1. Germline V gene lookup returns CDR1 SGHTA and CDR2 FQGNSA. The junction had 5 bases not matched to a gene; V was cut back by 5 bases and J by 2 bases. This CDR3 comprises 15 residues. Here the CDR3 reads CASSRGQGTYNEQFF. CDR3 in DNA: TGTGCCAGCAGCCGTGGACAGGGAACCTACAATGAGCAGTTCTTC. The full variable domain, its missing parts supplied by reference TRBV7-2 and TRBJ2-1, is GAGVSQSPSNKVTEKGKDVELRCDPISGHTALYWYRQSLGQGLEFLIYFQGNSAPDKSGLPSDRFSAERTGGSVSTLTIQRTQQEDSAVYLCASSRGQGTYNEQFFGPGTRLTVL.

This clonotype was detected many times. The rearrangement uses TRBV27 and TRBJ2-5, with TRBD2 identical over 8 bases. Germline assignment: CDR1 MNHEY and CDR2 SMNVEV (reference sequence). With V trimmed by 6 bases and J by 4 bases, 13 bases remained unmatched. The CDR3 is made up of 16 amino acids. CDR3 in DNA: TGTGCCAGCAGCCCAGGGGCTCTAGCGGGCACAGAGACCCAGTACTTC. Protein product: CASSPGALAGTETQYF.

About this clonotype itself: The junction shows a germline mismatch at one end, possibly a read error. This chain uses TRBV7-7 with TRBJ2-7, with D perhaps TRBD2 (5 bases). CDR1 SSHAT and CDR2 FNYEAQ come from the germline V gene (reference sequence). The CDR3 totals 15 residues. This chain's CDR3 is CASSLGHGNNYEQYF. The DNA for the CDR3 is TGTGCTAGCAGCTTAGGCCACGGGAATAACTACGAGCAGTACTTC.

The chain links TRBV4-3 to TRBJ2-5, with D perhaps TRBD1 or TRBD2 (6 bases each). Trimming took 1 base from V and 5 from J, leaving 17 bases between them. This CDR3 has 16 amino acids. The germline V gene has CDR1 LGHNA and CDR2 YSLEER. The CDR3 reads CASSQGGARSEETQYF. CDR3 DNA: TGCGCCAGCAGCCAAGGGGGGGCCCGAAGTGAGGAGACCCAGTACTTC.

On this clonotype itself: A much larger clonotype is one base distant, so this may be a read error. The chain joins TRBV28 to TRBJ2-2; D is unclear. Germline-derived CDR1 and CDR2 are MDHEN and SYDVKM. The CDR3 runs 15 residues. V lost 1 base and J lost 6, with 12 bases in between. The CDR3 DNA sequence: TGTGCCAGCAGTTTATCCGCATCCAGCGCCGGGGAGCTGTTTTTT. This sequence encodes CASSLSASSAGELFF.

This clonotype was seen many times. The chain recombines TRBV3-1 with TRBJ2-5; D is ambiguous. V gave up 2 bases and J gave up 2 bases, with 15 bases separating them. CDR3 size: 16 residues. Germline assignment: CDR1 LGHDT and CDR2 YNNKEL (reference sequence). DNA of the CDR3: TGTGCCAGCAGCCAATCCAAATGGGAACTACAAGAGACCCAGTACTTC. Its translation is CASSQSKWELQETQYF.

The chain couples TRBV6-4 to TRBJ1-1; no clear D gene. The CDR3 extends over 13 amino acids. V shed 4 bases and J shed 5 bases, with 11 bases lying between them. Per germline, CDR1 MRHNA and CDR2 SNTAGT. The CDR3 DNA sequence: TGTGCCAGCAGTGCGGCCCGAGGGACTGAAGCTTTCTTT. Amino acids: CASSAARGTEAFF.

Only one count was recorded for this clonotype. This clone may be a read error of a much larger clone one base away. V usage is TRBV6-2 or TRBV6-3 and J usage is TRBJ2-2; no reliable D call. Germline CDR1 reads MNHEY; CDR2 reads SVGEGT. CDR3 length: 16 residues. The CDR3 protein is CVSTATSYRYTGELFF. DNA for the CDR3: TGTGTCAGCACCGCGACATCCTATCGGTACACCGGGGAGCTGTTTTTT.

This clonotype has a handful of counts. The V gene is TRBV6-6, the J gene TRBJ2-1; D may match TRBD1 or TRBD2 (6 bases each). Trimming took off 2 bases at V and 7 bases at J, with 18 bases between the two ends. The CDR3 runs to 16 residues. The germline gives CDR1 MNHNY, CDR2 SVGAGI (reference sequence). The CDR3: CASSYGRGGYGNEQFF. The CDR3 DNA reads as TGTGCCAGCAGTTACGGCAGGGGAGGTTATGGGAATGAGCAGTTCTTC.